The clone carrying this T cell receptor beta chain was seen a handful of times. Its antigen is not identified. Generated by immunoSEQ multiplex PCR, the TCRdb table keeps only in-frame clones and is missing some. The sample contains tens of thousands of clones, about 80% of which appear only once. The CDR3 is 14 amino acids. The germline CDR1 and CDR2 sequences are SGHNT and YYREEE (reference sequence). V gave up 4 bases and J gave up 10 bases; unmatched junction bases: 8. This record comes from a study of T cells in tumors after PD-1 blockade. Study at large: Patients had no prior checkpoint blockade, systemic immunosuppressants, or anti-cancer therapy within 4 weeks. Treatment was either pembrolizumab 200 mg every 3 weeks or cemiplimab 350 mg every 2 weeks. On average, peripheral blood gave over 95,000 TCR templates and under 45,000 unique clonotypes. Study conclusions and caveats: Blood contained approximately 41% of the tumor's TCR clonotypes.

The chain combines TRBV5-4 with TRBJ1-6, with 7 positions matching TRBD1. The TCR sequence derives from a human donor with basal cell carcinoma. Sequencing was performed on PBMCs, taken before anti-PD-1 treatment. CDR3 sequence reads: CASSRQGIRSPLHF. CDR3 coding DNA: TGTGCCAGCAGCCGACAGGGAATACGGTCACCCCTCCACTTT.